These 24 T cell receptor beta chains were sequenced from one sample in a study of T cell responses to AZD1222 COVID-19 vaccine (dated by TCRdb to the early 2020s). Preparation of the library involved the immunoSEQ multiplex PCR assay. TCRdb carries this immuneACCESS record with in-frame sequences only. Its versions omit some clonotypes, under half of them owing to an unresolved V gene in the studies checked, with the rest unexplained. The sample table holds about 83,000 clones, of which roughly 86% were seen once. 7.5% to 9% of the sample rests with the top ten. In the paper's terms, the time point label means: baseline before first vaccination. The sample in question was peripheral blood, obtained on day 0 of AZD1222 vaccination. Receptors were obtained from an adult in good health.

CDR3 residues: CASSQDPSETYEQYF. The CDR3, as DNA: TGTGCCAGCAGCCAAGACCCTAGCGAAACCTACGAGCAGTACTTC. This chain uses TRBV4-2 with TRBJ2-7; D perhaps matches TRBD2 (6 bases). Germline CDR1 is LGHNA and CDR2 is YNFKEQ. This CDR3 is built from 15 residues. The germline V and J ends were trimmed by 0 bases and 2 bases, with 11 bases remaining between them.

This chain connects TRBV2 to TRBJ1-4, with D possibly being TRBD1 (5 bases). Trimming removed 0 bases from V and 8 bases from J, with 19 bases in between. CDR3 size: 17 residues. CDR1 and CDR2 from the germline V gene are SNHLY and FYNNEI. CDR3 sequence: CASSEASSGVEREKLFF. The CDR3 DNA is TGTGCCAGCAGTGAAGCTAGTTCGGGGGTGGAGAGAGAAAAACTGTTTTTT.

The CDR3 coding sequence is TGTGCCAGCCTCCCAGGCCCATCGAATGAGCAGTTCTTC. Amino acid sequence: CASLPGPSNEQFF. V is TRBV6-5 and J is TRBJ2-1; no reliable D call. Germline-derived CDR1 and CDR2 are MNHEY and SVGAGI. V shed 8 bases and J shed 7 bases, with 15 bases lying between them. CDR3 length: 13 residues.

The V gene is TRBV9, the J gene TRBJ1-2; D gene ambiguous. Per germline, CDR1 SGDLS and CDR2 YYNGEE. The CDR3 extends over 13 amino acids. The V end lost 0 bases, the J end lost 6 bases, and 9 bases lay between the germline ends. The CDR3 here is CASSVAGFDGYTF. The DNA of the CDR3 is TGTGCCAGCAGCGTAGCTGGTTTCGATGGCTACACCTTC.

The CDR3 reads CASGAGVTTDTQYF. DNA of the CDR3: TGTGCCAGCGGCGCGGGAGTCACCACAGATACGCAGTATTTT. The chain uses TRBV9 and TRBJ2-3; 7 positions match TRBD2. The CDR3 loop spans 14 amino acids. The V gene's germline CDR1 is SGDLS and CDR2 YYNGEE. Losses at the gene ends were 7 bases for V and 2 bases for J; bases not matched to a gene: 7.

As for this clone: Other DNA sequences in the sample encode the same CDR3. The chain uses TRBV20-1 and TRBJ2-7; TRBD1 is a possible D gene (5 bases). The germline V gene has CDR1 DFQATT and CDR2 SNEGSKA (reference sequence). This CDR3 is built from 11 residues. Trimming removed 3 bases from V and 6 bases from J, with 9 bases in between. The CDR3, as DNA: TGCAGTGCTAGCCCACAGGTCGAGCAGTACTTC. It encodes CSASPQVEQYF.

The chain combines TRBV30 with TRBJ2-7; 7 bases map to TRBD1. This CDR3 has 16 residues. J was trimmed by 2 bases and V by 0 bases; bases with no gene match: 10. The germline V gene has CDR1 GTSNPN and CDR2 SVGIG (reference sequence). CDR3 bases: TGTGCCTGGAGTGTACCCTACAGGGGACCCCCCTACGAGCAGTACTTC. Translated, it gives CAWSVPYRGPPYEQYF.

This chain uses TRBV4-1 with TRBJ2-4; 12 nucleotides line up with TRBD2. This CDR3 is 17 amino acids long. Germline-derived CDR1 and CDR2 are MGHRA and YSYEKL. The ends lost 1 base at V and 8 bases at J; junction bases unmatched: 9. CDR3 in DNA: TGCGCCAGCAGCCAAGGTCATACTAGCGGGAGGAAGGACATTCAGTACTTC. Its protein is CASSQGHTSGRKDIQYF.

The rearrangement links TRBV7-3 to TRBJ1-6; 7 bases map to TRBD1. J lost 7 bases, V lost 5 bases, and 5 bases had no gene match. Per germline, CDR1 SGHTA and CDR2 FQGTGA. The CDR3 is 14 residues long. CDR3 bases: TGTGCCAGCAGCGAGGGGACAGAAAATTCACCCCTCCACTTT. Translation: CASSEGTENSPLHF.

The chain couples TRBV27 to TRBJ1-2; 7 bases are shared with TRBD1. Trimming removed 0 bases from V and 5 bases from J; junction bases left unmatched: 6. This CDR3 contains 15 residues. Germline V gene lookup returns CDR1 MNHEY and CDR2 SMNVEV (reference sequence). CDR3 nucleotide sequence: TGTGCCAGCAGTTTATCCTTAGGGACAGTTTATGGCTACACCTTC. Protein sequence: CASSLSLGTVYGYTF.

The chain is built from TRBV3-1 (or the pseudogene TRBV3-2) and TRBJ2-2; 8 positions agree with TRBD2. The CDR3 runs 14 residues. Trimming cost V 5 bases and J 7 bases; bases outside gene matches: 6. The germline CDR1 and CDR2 sequences are LGHDT and YNNKEL (reference sequence). The CDR3 reads CASSSGGADGELFF. The CDR3 region has the DNA TGTGCCAGCAGCTCCGGGGGGGCCGACGGGGAGCTGTTTTTT.

V gene TRBV5-4 combines with J gene TRBJ1-1; the match to TRBD1 covers 11 bases. V lost 4 bases, J lost 10 bases, and 0 bases stayed unmatched. The CDR3 runs to 11 residues. From germline, CDR1 is SGHNT and CDR2 YYREEE (reference sequence). CDR3 residues: CASSGTGGAFF. CDR3 sequence (DNA): TGTGCCAGCAGCGGGACAGGGGGAGCTTTCTTT.

This chain links TRBV2 with TRBJ1-1; TRBD1 matches 8 bases. This CDR3 is built from 14 residues. The junction had 1 base not matched to a gene; V was cut back by 0 bases and J by 4 bases. Germline CDR1 is SNHLY and CDR2 is FYNNEI. DNA for the CDR3: TGTGCCAGCAGTGAAGCAACAGGGGGCACTGAAGCTTTCTTT. This translates into CASSEATGGTEAFF.

The chain links TRBV6-5 to TRBJ2-1, with D hard to call. CDR3 length: 15 amino acids. The germline V gene has CDR1 MNHEY and CDR2 SVGAGI. Between the trimmed V and J ends, which lost 2 bases and 0 bases, there was a span of 8 bases. CDR3 protein: CASSYSSSSYNEQFF. The DNA of the CDR3 is TGTGCCAGCAGTTACAGCTCGAGCTCCTACAATGAGCAGTTCTTC.

The CDR3 protein is CAWSVRGPGHFSPLHF. The CDR3 coding sequence is TGTGCCTGGAGTGTACGGGGTCCGGGACACTTCTCACCCCTCCACTTT. The chain links TRBV30 to TRBJ1-6; D may be TRBD1 (6 bases). V shed 0 bases and J shed 10 bases, with 19 bases lying between them. Germline loops: CDR1 GTSNPN, CDR2 SVGIG (reference sequence). The CDR3 is 16 amino acids.

CDR3: CASSLGGGPNEQFF. The CDR3 DNA sequence: TGTGCCAGCAGCTTAGGAGGCGGACCCAATGAGCAGTTCTTC. V and J are TRBV7-9 and TRBJ2-1, with D unresolved. Germline V gene lookup returns CDR1 SEHNR and CDR2 FQNEAQ (reference sequence). V was trimmed by 1 base and J by 6 bases, leaving 10 bases between them. This CDR3 has 14 residues.

This clone has only a few counts. The chain employs TRBV2 and TRBJ1-3; perhaps TRBD1 as D (5 bases). The CDR3 is 15 amino acids. Per germline, CDR1 SNHLY and CDR2 FYNNEI. The CDR3 DNA follows: TGTGCAAGCGGGAGGGTAGGGGTCTCTGGAAACACCATATATTTT. Translating gives CASGRVGVSGNTIYF.

The V call is TRBV6-5, the J call TRBJ1-2, with TRBD1 matching over 7 bases. V lost 6 bases and J lost 4; bases outside the gene matches: 8. Germline CDR1 and CDR2: MNHEY and SVGAGI. The CDR3 runs to 14 residues. The CDR3 loop is CASSSGQRTYGYTF. The CDR3 DNA reads TGTGCCAGCAGCTCGGGACAGCGAACCTATGGCTACACCTTC.

The rearrangement links TRBV7-9 to TRBJ2-1; D ambiguous. V was cut by 1 base and J by 4 bases, with 8 bases left in between. Germline-derived CDR1 and CDR2 are SEHNR and FQNEAQ (reference sequence). There are 14 residues in the CDR3. Written as DNA, the CDR3 is TGTGCCAGCAGCTTAGATTGGGAATACAATGAGCAGTTCTTC. This gives the protein CASSLDWEYNEQFF. Full variable domain (missing parts from reference TRBV7-9 and TRBJ2-1): DTGVSQNPRHKITKRGQNVTFRCDPISEHNRLYWYRQTLGQGPEFLTYFQNEAQLEKSRLLSDRFSAERPKGSFSTLEIQRTEQGDSAMYLCASSLDWEYNEQFFGPGTRLTVL.

The chain is built from TRBV12-3 or TRBV12-4 and TRBJ1-1, with D maybe TRBD1 (5 bases). This CDR3 spans 13 amino acids. Deletions cut 5 bases from V and 5 bases from J, with 12 bases between. This CDR3 reads CASSKTGFTEAFF. CDR3 nucleotide sequence: TGTGCCAGCAGTAAAACAGGTTTTACTGAAGCTTTCTTT.

This sequence joins TRBV19 and TRBJ2-3, with 12 nucleotides matching TRBD2. V lost 5 bases, J lost 2 bases, and 11 bases stayed unmatched. The germline V gene encodes CDR1 LNHDA and CDR2 SQIVND (reference sequence). CDR3 size: 18 residues. CDR3 in amino acids: CASSGGLAGLSATDTQYF. In DNA, the CDR3 is TGTGCCAGTAGTGGGGGACTAGCGGGTCTTTCCGCCACAGATACGCAGTATTTT.

V usage is TRBV2 and J usage is TRBJ2-5; 10 bases are shared with TRBD1. The J segment lost 5 bases and the V segment lost 3 bases, leaving 6 bases of the junction unmatched. The CDR3 is made up of 15 amino acids. The germline V gene has CDR1 SNHLY and CDR2 FYNNEI. The CDR3 sequence is CASSDRGTGEETQYF. The CDR3 DNA reads TGTGCCAGCAGTGATAGGGGGACAGGGGAGGAGACCCAGTACTTC.

The chain recombines TRBV5-1 with TRBJ1-1, with 8 bases that match TRBD1. The V gene end was trimmed by 5 bases and the J gene end by 7 bases; junction bases not matched to a gene: 13. Per germline, CDR1 SGHRS and CDR2 YFSETQ. CDR3 size: 15 residues. The CDR3 region has the DNA TGCGCCAGCAGACAGGGGGACCTTTTTTTCAGTGAAGCTTTCTTT. This translates into CASRQGDLFFSEAFF.

The chain combines TRBV4-3 with TRBJ2-2, with TRBD2 matching 8 bases. V lost 1 base to trimming and J lost 0 bases; unmatched junction nucleotides: 7. This CDR3 has 18 amino acids. Per the germline V gene, CDR1 is LGHNA and CDR2 is YSLEER. DNA for the CDR3: TGCGCCAGCAGCCAAGGACCTCCGGGACTAGCGAACACCGGGGAGCTGTTTTTT. This encodes CASSQGPPGLANTGELFF.